This T cell receptor beta chain emerged from a study of blood T cell repertoires in COVID-19. The cohort comprised adults aged about 18 to 89 years residing in around 25 US areas. Which cohort a participant joined came from the clinical history participants gave. TCRdb keeps only in-frame clones here, not all; method: immunoSEQ multiplex PCR. The sample consists of about 150,000 clones, roughly 87% of them appearing once. Trimming took 1 base from V and 6 from J, leaving 7 bases between them. Germline V gives CDR1 LGHDT, CDR2 YNNKEL (reference sequence). This CDR3 has 12 residues. Sequencing used PBMCs or T cells enriched from blood (not recorded which). The rearrangement uses TRBV3-1 (or the pseudogene TRBV3-2) and TRBJ2-7; the D is unclear. This sequence originates from a woman between 35 and 50 years old who had been exposed to COVID-19. The CDR3 reads CASSQAPGEQYF. In DNA form, the CDR3 reads TGTGCCAGCAGCCAAGCCCCAGGCGAGCAGTACTTC.